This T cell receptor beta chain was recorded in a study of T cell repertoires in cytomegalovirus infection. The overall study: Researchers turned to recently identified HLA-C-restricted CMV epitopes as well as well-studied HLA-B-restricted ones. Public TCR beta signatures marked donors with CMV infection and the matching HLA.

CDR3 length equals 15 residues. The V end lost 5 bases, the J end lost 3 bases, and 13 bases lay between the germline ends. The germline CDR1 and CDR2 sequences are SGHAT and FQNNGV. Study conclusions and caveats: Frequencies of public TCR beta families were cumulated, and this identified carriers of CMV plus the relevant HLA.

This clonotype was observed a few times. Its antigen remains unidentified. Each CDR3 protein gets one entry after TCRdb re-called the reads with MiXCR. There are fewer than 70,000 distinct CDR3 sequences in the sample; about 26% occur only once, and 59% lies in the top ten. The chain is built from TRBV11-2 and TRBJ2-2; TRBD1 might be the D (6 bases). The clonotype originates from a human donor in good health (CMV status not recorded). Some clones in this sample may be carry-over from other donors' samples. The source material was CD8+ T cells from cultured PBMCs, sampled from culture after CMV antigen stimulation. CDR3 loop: CASSPFGGDTGELFF. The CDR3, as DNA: TGTGCCAGCAGCCCTTTTGGGGGCGACACCGGGGAGCTGTTTTTT.